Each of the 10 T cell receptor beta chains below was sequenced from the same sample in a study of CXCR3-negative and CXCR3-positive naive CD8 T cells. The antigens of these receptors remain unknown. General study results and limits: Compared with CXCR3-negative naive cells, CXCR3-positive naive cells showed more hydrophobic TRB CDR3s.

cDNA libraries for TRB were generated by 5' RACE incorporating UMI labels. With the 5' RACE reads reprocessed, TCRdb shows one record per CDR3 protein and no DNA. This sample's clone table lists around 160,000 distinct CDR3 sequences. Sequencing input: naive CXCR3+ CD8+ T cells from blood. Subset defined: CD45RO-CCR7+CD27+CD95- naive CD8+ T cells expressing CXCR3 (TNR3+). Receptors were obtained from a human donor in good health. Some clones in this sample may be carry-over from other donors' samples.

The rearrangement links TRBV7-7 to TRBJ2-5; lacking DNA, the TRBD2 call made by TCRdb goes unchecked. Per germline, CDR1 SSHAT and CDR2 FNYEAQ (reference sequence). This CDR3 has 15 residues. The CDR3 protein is CASSLDEGRQETQYF.

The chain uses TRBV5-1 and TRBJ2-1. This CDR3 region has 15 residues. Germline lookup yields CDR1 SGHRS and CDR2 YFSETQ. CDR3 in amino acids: CASSLGFGSANEQFF.

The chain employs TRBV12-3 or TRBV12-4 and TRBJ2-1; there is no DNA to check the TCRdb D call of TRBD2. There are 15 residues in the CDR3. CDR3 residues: CASTPSGSAVNEQFF.

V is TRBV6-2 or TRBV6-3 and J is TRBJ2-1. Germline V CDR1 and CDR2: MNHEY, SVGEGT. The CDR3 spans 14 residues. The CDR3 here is CASILRVFYNEQFF.

CDR3 residues: CASTLGGYEQYF. The gene calls are TRBV28 and TRBJ2-7; the D call from TCRdb, TRBD1, cannot be confirmed without DNA. The CDR3 is made up of 12 amino acids. The germline V gene encodes CDR1 MDHEN and CDR2 SYDVKM.

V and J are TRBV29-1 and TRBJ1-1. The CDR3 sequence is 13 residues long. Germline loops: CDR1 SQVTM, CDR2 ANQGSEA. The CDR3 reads CSVEVRQEYEAFF.

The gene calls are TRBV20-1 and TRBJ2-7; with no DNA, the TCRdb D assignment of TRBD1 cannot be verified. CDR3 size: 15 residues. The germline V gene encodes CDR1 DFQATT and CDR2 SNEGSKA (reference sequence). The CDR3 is CSARSLSDPVSEQYF.

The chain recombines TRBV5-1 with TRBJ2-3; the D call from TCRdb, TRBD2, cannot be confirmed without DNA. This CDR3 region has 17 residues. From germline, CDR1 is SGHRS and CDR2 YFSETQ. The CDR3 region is CASRNLSGNPDTDTQYF.

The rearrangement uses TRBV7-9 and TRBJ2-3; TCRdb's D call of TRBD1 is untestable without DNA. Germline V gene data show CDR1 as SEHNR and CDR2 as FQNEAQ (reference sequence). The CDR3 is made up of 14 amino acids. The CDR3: CASSGARDWDTQYF.

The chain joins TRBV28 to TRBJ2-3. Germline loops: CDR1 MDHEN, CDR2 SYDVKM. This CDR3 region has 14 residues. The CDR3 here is CASSFSSRTDTQYF.